Listed below are T cell receptor beta chains from one sample, sequenced in a study of a mutant IDH1 vaccine in newly diagnosed glioma. The protocol was immunoSEQ multiplex PCR, while the TCRdb copy is restricted to in-frame clones and leaves out a portion. The sample shows 60,000 or so clones, less than 90% of them seen only once. Their recognized antigens are unknown. This material consisted of PBMCs, taken from a glioma patient whose treatment included an IDH1 peptide vaccine. The source of these receptors is a man in his thirties or forties with glioma. Each CDR3 is given with its conserved first and last residue. Each record gives: J gene, V gene, D gene, clone size, CDR3 protein, CDR3 DNA. The D gene is left open where the match is weak. Where a row states a size, it is once, few, many or the class of an expanded clone; other rows omit it.

J: TRBJ2-7; V: TRBV7-6; D: NA; size: NA; CDR3: CASSLGAGRVYEQYF; DNA: TGTGCCAGCAGCTTAGGGGCAGGTCGCGTCTACGAGCAGTACTTC
J: TRBJ2-7; V: TRBV19; D: TRBD1; size: NA; CDR3: CASSIGVGQGVYEQYF; DNA: TGTGCCAGTAGTATCGGCGTGGGGCAGGGGGTCTACGAGCAGTACTTC
J: TRBJ2-7; V: TRBV7-2; D: NA; size: NA; CDR3: CASSYIPNSRYEQYF; DNA: TGTGCCAGCAGTTACATCCCGAACAGTCGCTACGAGCAGTACTTC
J: TRBJ1-1; V: TRBV7-9; D: NA; size: NA; CDR3: CASSGDPNTEAFF; DNA: TGTGCCAGCAGCGGGGACCCGAACACTGAAGCTTTCTTT
J: TRBJ2-2; V: TRBV5-1; D: TRBD2; size: once; CDR3: CASSFSGGTGELFF; DNA: TGCGCCAGCAGCTTTAGCGGGGGAACCGGGGAGCTGTTTTTT
J: TRBJ2-7; V: TRBV6-1; D: NA; size: NA; CDR3: CASSEGFSYEQYF; DNA: TGTGCCAGCAGTGAAGGGTTCTCCTACGAGCAGTACTTC
J: TRBJ1-1; V: TRBV7-6; D: NA; size: NA; CDR3: CASSLSAGWNTEAFF; DNA: TGTGCCAGCAGCTTATCGGCCGGATGGAACACTGAAGCTTTCTTT
J: TRBJ1-1; V: TRBV7-2; D: NA; size: NA; CDR3: CASSLDRVNTEAFF; DNA: TGTGCCAGCAGCTTAGACAGGGTTAACACTGAAGCTTTCTTT
J: TRBJ1-4; V: TRBV4-1; D: NA; size: few; CDR3: CASSQVQGKLFF; DNA: TGCGCCAGCAGCCAAGTTCAGGGTAAACTGTTTTTT
J: TRBJ1-2; V: TRBV30; D: NA; size: NA; CDR3: CAWSAGVGYTF; DNA: TGTGCCTGGAGTGCAGGGGTTGGCTACACCTTC
J: TRBJ2-7; V: TRBV27; D: TRBD2; size: NA; CDR3: CASRRGGYYEQYF; DNA: TGTGCCAGCCGCCGGGGGGGATACTACGAGCAGTACTTC
J: TRBJ2-7; V: TRBV4-2; D: NA; size: once; CDR3: CASSQAGTLSYEQYF; DNA: TGTGCCAGCAGCCAAGCGGGGACACTCTCCTACGAGCAGTACTTC
J: TRBJ1-4; V: TRBV5-5; D: NA; size: NA; CDR3: CASSRGQLDEKLFF; DNA: TGTGCCAGCAGCCGAGGACAGCTAGATGAAAAACTGTTTTTT
J: TRBJ1-1; V: TRBV19; D: NA; size: NA; CDR3: CASSIGAGEGEAFF; DNA: TGTGCCAGTAGTATAGGGGCTGGTGAGGGTGAAGCTTTCTTT
J: TRBJ1-2; V: TRBV11-2; D: TRBD1; size: NA; CDR3: CASSSRPGQGAYGYTF; DNA: TGTGCCAGCAGCTCAAGGCCGGGACAGGGGGCTTATGGCTACACCTTC
J: TRBJ2-2; V: TRBV28; D: NA; size: NA; CDR3: CASSFLHLKITGELFF; DNA: TGTGCCAGCAGTTTCCTCCATCTAAAGATCACCGGGGAGCTGTTTTTT
J: TRBJ2-1; V: TRBV7-2; D: TRBD2; size: NA; CDR3: CASSLWSGGYNEQFF; DNA: TGTGCCAGCAGCTTATGGAGCGGGGGATACAATGAGCAGTTCTTC
J: TRBJ1-4; V: TRBV19; D: NA; size: NA; CDR3: CASSSSTGGDEKLFF; DNA: TGTGCCAGTAGTTCCTCAACGGGGGGCGATGAAAAACTGTTTTTT
J: TRBJ2-1; V: TRBV5-1; D: NA; size: NA; CDR3: CASSDRAKYNEQFF; DNA: TGCGCCAGCAGCGACCGGGCCAAATACAATGAGCAGTTCTTC
J: TRBJ2-7; V: TRBV9; D: TRBD1; size: NA; CDR3: CASSVGSGTVYEQYF; DNA: TGTGCCAGCAGCGTAGGCTCCGGGACAGTCTACGAGCAGTACTTC
J: TRBJ2-7; V: TRBV2; D: NA; size: NA; CDR3: CASSEQGKNYEQYF; DNA: TGTGCCAGCAGTGAACAGGGGAAGAACTACGAGCAGTACTTC
J: TRBJ1-4; V: TRBV18; D: NA; size: NA; CDR3: CASSLKSTGNEKLFF; DNA: TGTGCCAGCTCACTCAAATCGACAGGAAATGAAAAACTGTTTTTT
J: TRBJ2-5; V: TRBV10-2; D: NA; size: once; CDR3: CASSSTDDGETQYF; DNA: TGCGCCAGCAGTTCTACAGACGACGGGGAGACCCAGTACTTC
J: TRBJ1-4; V: TRBV28; D: NA; size: NA; CDR3: CASSLYGFRGGTNEKLFF; DNA: TGTGCCAGCAGTTTATATGGGTTCAGGGGAGGAACTAATGAAAAACTGTTTTTT
J: TRBJ2-5; V: TRBV5-4; D: TRBD2; size: NA; CDR3: CASSIRLAGQETQYF; DNA: TGTGCCAGCAGCATTAGACTAGCGGGACAAGAGACCCAGTACTTC
J: TRBJ2-1; V: TRBV18; D: TRBD1; size: NA; CDR3: CASFRDRAYNEQFF; DNA: TGTGCCAGCTTCCGGGACAGGGCCTACAATGAGCAGTTCTTC
J: TRBJ1-5; V: TRBV7-8; D: TRBD1; size: NA; CDR3: CASSLYRGREPQHF; DNA: TGTGCCAGCAGCTTATACAGGGGGCGTGAGCCCCAGCATTTT
J: TRBJ1-1; V: TRBV14; D: NA; size: NA; CDR3: CASSHLDKNTEAFF; DNA: TGTGCCAGCAGCCACCTGGACAAGAACACTGAAGCTTTCTTT
J: TRBJ1-2; V: TRBV2; D: NA; size: NA; CDR3: CASSVFAQDSSGYTF; DNA: TGTGCCAGCAGTGTTTTCGCACAAGACAGCTCTGGCTACACCTTC
J: TRBJ1-1; V: TRBV10-2; D: TRBD1; size: few; CDR3: CASSERDRGLYTEAFF; DNA: TGCGCCAGCAGTGAGAGGGACAGGGGTTTATACACTGAAGCTTTCTTT
J: TRBJ1-6; V: TRBV9; D: NA; size: NA; CDR3: CASSQGDNNSPLHF; DNA: TGTGCCAGCAGCCAAGGGGACAATAATTCACCCCTCCACTTT
J: TRBJ2-7; V: TRBV19; D: TRBD1; size: NA; CDR3: CASSIDRGYEQYF; DNA: TGTGCCAGTAGTATAGACAGGGGGTACGAGCAGTACTTC
J: TRBJ2-2; V: TRBV27; D: NA; size: NA; CDR3: CASSFNSANTGELFF; DNA: TGTGCCAGCAGTTTCAATAGCGCGAACACCGGGGAGCTGTTTTTT
J: TRBJ1-2; V: TRBV5-4; D: TRBD1; size: NA; CDR3: CASSPTAGGDGYTF; DNA: TGTGCCAGCAGCCCGACAGCAGGGGGCGATGGCTACACCTTC
J: TRBJ1-1; V: TRBV6-5; D: NA; size: few; CDR3: CASRRVRNTEAFF; DNA: TGTGCCAGCAGGAGGGTTAGGAACACTGAAGCTTTCTTT
J: TRBJ2-7; V: TRBV7-9; D: TRBD2; size: NA; CDR3: CASSLAGGPDYEQYF; DNA: TGTGCCAGCAGCCTAGCGGGGGGCCCGGATTACGAGCAGTACTTC
J: TRBJ1-2; V: TRBV7-8; D: NA; size: once; CDR3: CASSLRYGDYGYTF; DNA: TGTGCCAGCAGCTTACGGTACGGTGACTATGGCTACACCTTC
J: TRBJ2-1; V: TRBV4-1; D: NA; size: NA; CDR3: CASSPLDSSPSGNEQFF; DNA: TGCGCCAGCAGCCCCTTGGACTCTAGCCCCTCGGGTAATGAGCAGTTCTTC
J: TRBJ2-3; V: TRBV5-1; D: TRBD2; size: NA; CDR3: CASSLVGTSGGTDTQYF; DNA: TGCGCCAGCAGCTTGGTCGGGACTAGCGGGGGCACAGATACGCAGTATTTT
J: TRBJ1-3; V: TRBV4-1; D: NA; size: NA; CDR3: CASSQDSGAGNTIYF; DNA: TGCGCCAGCAGCCAAGATTCAGGGGCTGGAAACACCATATATTTT
J: TRBJ2-7; V: TRBV18; D: NA; size: NA; CDR3: CASSPLSLYEQYF; DNA: TGTGCCAGCTCACCACTAAGCCTATACGAGCAGTACTTC
J: TRBJ2-7; V: TRBV28; D: NA; size: NA; CDR3: CASTSPWSDSEQYF; DNA: TGTGCCAGCACCTCCCCCTGGTCTGACTCAGAGCAGTACTTC
J: TRBJ1-2; V: TRBV28; D: NA; size: NA; CDR3: CASSLGRYGYTF; DNA: TGTGCCAGCAGCTTAGGGAGATATGGCTACACCTTC
J: TRBJ2-3; V: TRBV4-1; D: NA; size: NA; CDR3: CASSQKVLPSTDTQYF; DNA: TGCGCCAGCAGCCAAAAAGTCCTTCCCTCCACAGATACGCAGTATTTT
J: TRBJ2-1; V: TRBV13; D: TRBD1; size: NA; CDR3: CASSPGQHNEQFF; DNA: TGTGCCAGCAGCCCGGGACAGCACAATGAGCAGTTCTTC
J: TRBJ1-3; V: TRBV2; D: NA; size: NA; CDR3: CASSNELSGNTIYF; DNA: TGTGCCAGCAGTAATGAGCTGTCTGGAAACACCATATATTTT
J: TRBJ2-7; V: TRBV27; D: NA; size: NA; CDR3: CASRGAGLSSYEQYF; DNA: TGTGCCAGTAGAGGGGCGGGCCTAAGCTCCTACGAGCAGTACTTC
J: TRBJ2-1; V: TRBV19; D: NA; size: NA; CDR3: CASSIGGDFFNEQFF; DNA: TGTGCCAGTAGTATAGGGGGGGACTTCTTCAATGAGCAGTTCTTC
J: TRBJ2-5; V: TRBV5-4; D: TRBD2; size: NA; CDR3: CASSLRLAGGSETQYF; DNA: TGTGCCAGCAGCTTGAGGTTAGCGGGGGGATCAGAGACCCAGTACTTC
J: TRBJ1-1; V: TRBV28; D: NA; size: NA; CDR3: CASSSSRFQAFF; DNA: TGTGCCAGCAGTTCCTCCCGGTTCCAAGCTTTCTTT
J: TRBJ1-1; V: TRBV18; D: NA; size: few; CDR3: CASSPGNTEAFF; DNA: TGTGCCAGCTCACCAGGGAACACTGAAGCTTTCTTT
J: TRBJ2-7; V: TRBV5-6; D: TRBD1; size: NA; CDR3: CASSLGGTGSINSYEQYF; DNA: TGTGCCAGCAGCTTGGGTGGGACAGGTTCTATTAATTCCTACGAGCAGTACTTC
J: TRBJ2-3; V: TRBV6-4; D: TRBD2; size: NA; CDR3: CASSDSGGASDTQYF; DNA: TGTGCCAGCAGTGACTCCGGGGGGGCCTCAGATACGCAGTATTTT